This T cell receptor (beta chain) was obtained from a study of T cells in Graves' hyperthyroidism and ophthalmopathy. The CDR3 is made up of 15 amino acids. Trimming cost V 1 base and J 3 bases; bases outside gene matches: 6. The germline CDR1 and CDR2 sequences are DFQATT and SNEGSKA (reference sequence). This clonotype was recorded at least ten times. Its cognate antigen is unknown. TCR beta CDR3 region amplification was performed from RNA transcripts. The HTBI primer set was used in a first-round RT-PCR of the TCR CDR3. TCRdb reprocessed the multiplex PCR reads with MiXCR, giving one entry per CDR3 protein. The repertoire includes around 180,000 distinct CDR3 sequences, approximately 17% of them detected once, and roughly 30% sits in the top ten. Regarding the study as a whole: Most clonotypes expanded in the thyroid (above 0.001) were also present in blood.

V is TRBV20-1 and J is TRBJ2-1; 7 bases fit TRBD1. This TCR came from a woman between 45 and 60 years old with Graves' hyperthyroidism. The material sequenced was blood. The CDR3 is CSARARDRYYNEQFF. CDR3 nucleotide sequence: TGCAGTGCTAGAGCCCGGGACAGATACTACAATGAGCAGTTCTTC.